This T cell receptor (beta chain) was observed in a study of cytomegalovirus exposure and HLA in healthy donors. Points from the study as a whole: Altogether, 150 to 200 TCR beta chains were recorded as cytomegalovirus-associated. The study found most TCR sequences rare, yet found some public TCRs in many donors.

Points on this clone: What it recognizes is unknown.

TCRdb keeps only in-frame clones here, not all; method: immunoSEQ multiplex PCR. Altogether tens of thousands of clones are present, 90% to 96% being singletons, with the ten largest covering 1% to 1.5%. The V gene's germline CDR1 is LNHDA and CDR2 SQIVND (reference sequence). V was trimmed by 2 bases and J by 8 bases, leaving 10 bases between them. There are 13 residues in the CDR3. This TCR derives from a woman between 18 and 29 years old in good health and CMV-seronegative. The specimen was PBMCs. The chain employs TRBV19 and TRBJ2-1; no clear D gene. Written as DNA, the CDR3 is TGTGCCAGTAGTATACAGTTGGAGTATGAGCAGTTCTTC. It specifies CASSIQLEYEQFF.